The 27 T cell receptor beta chains given below trace back to one sample, sequenced in a study of regulatory T cells in long-lasting Graves disease. As for time point: newly diagnosed GD, antithyroid drugs for less than 3 months. PBMC RNA was the source of the TCR library. To make TCR beta libraries, researchers used iRepertoire HTBI primers and Arm-PCR of CDR3 regions. TCRdb re-derived calls from the multiplex PCR reads in MiXCR, one entry per CDR3 protein. The table lists roughly 260,000 distinct CDR3 sequences, 18% of them singletons. These data are also associated with another study on T cells in Graves' hyperthyroidism and ophthalmopathy.

Here the sequenced sample was peripheral blood mononuclear cells (PBMCs), taken at new diagnosis, from a patient treated with antithyroid drugs. These receptors were taken from a woman aged 25 to 39 with Graves disease.

The rearrangement joins TRBV6-1 to TRBJ1-1; the D gene is possibly TRBD1 (6 bases). Looked up from germline, CDR1 is MNHNS and CDR2 is SASEGT. Trimming pared 6 bases from V and 5 bases from J, leaving 10 bases between. This CDR3 spans 12 amino acids. The CDR3 protein is CASRDSVTEAFF. The CDR3 nucleotides are TGTGCCAGCAGGGACAGTGTGACTGAAGCTTTCTTT.

This clonotype was counted at least ten times. J is TRBJ1-1 and V is TRBV19; 9 positions match TRBD1. This CDR3 contains 16 residues. With 6 bases clipped from V and 0 bases from J, the junction kept 8 bases outside the gene matches. CDR1 is LNHDA and CDR2 is SQIVND in the germline V gene (reference sequence). This CDR3 reads CASSSDRGEMNTEAFF. The CDR3 coding sequence is TGTGCCAGTAGCAGTGACAGGGGGGAGATGAACACTGAAGCTTTCTTT.

The rearrangement joins TRBV4-1 to TRBJ2-2, with TRBD1 identical over 10 bases. CDR1 MGHRA and CDR2 YSYEKL come from the germline V gene. The CDR3 totals 18 residues. J was trimmed by 5 bases and V by 0 bases; bases with no gene match: 9. CDR3 protein: CASSQDSVRQGATGELFF. Written as DNA, the CDR3 is TGCGCCAGCAGCCAAGATTCTGTGAGACAGGGGGCGACCGGGGAGCTGTTTTTT.

This clonotype has at least ten counts. CDR3 residues: CASSQGPERGGTEAFF. In DNA, the CDR3 is TGTGCCAGCAGCCAAGGGCCGGAGAGGGGGGGCACTGAAGCTTTCTTT. The chain carries TRBV3-1 and TRBJ1-1; TRBD1 might be the D (6 bases). Germline V CDR1 and CDR2: LGHDT, YNNKEL (reference sequence). The CDR3 contains 16 residues. The V gene lost 1 base and the J gene lost 4 bases, with 16 bases spanning the gap. Supplemented by reference TRBV3-1 and TRBJ1-1, the full variable domain reads DTAVSQTPKYLVTQMGNDKSIKCEQNLGHDTMYWYKQDSKKFLKIMFSYNNKELIINETVPNRFSPKSPDKAHLNLHINSLELGDSAVYFCASSQGPERGGTEAFFGQGTRLTVV.

Many counts were recorded for this clonotype. The J gene is TRBJ1-2, the V gene TRBV9; no clear D gene. The CDR3 runs 12 residues. V dropped 4 bases and J dropped 6 bases, with 10 bases sitting between them. Germline V gene data show CDR1 as SGDLS and CDR2 as YYNGEE. The CDR3 DNA reads as TGTGCCAGCAGCCCCGGTAGCCATGGCTACACCTTC. Translated, it gives CASSPGSHGYTF.

This clonotype has a count of ten or more. The chain joins TRBV5-6 to TRBJ2-3; no firm D call. This CDR3 region has 12 residues. The V and J ends lost 3 bases and 6 bases respectively, with 8 bases between them. The germline gives CDR1 SGHDT, CDR2 YYEEEE. For the CDR3, the DNA is TGTGCCAGCAGCTCAACTTGGGATACGCAGTATTTT. It codes for CASSSTWDTQYF.

As for this clonotype: A far larger clone is just one base off, so this is likely a read error. The chain recombines TRBV7-2 with TRBJ2-3, with D perhaps TRBD2 (6 bases). CDR1 and CDR2 (germline): SGHTA, FQGNSA. The CDR3 runs to 16 residues. V gave up 5 bases and J gave up 9 bases, with 24 bases separating them. The CDR3 here is CASSATAGRGVGTQYF. The CDR3 coding sequence is TGTGCCAGCAGCGCCACAGCGGGTCGGGGAGTAGGGACGCAGTATTTT.

This clonotype was seen ten or more times. This sequence joins TRBV6-2 or TRBV6-3 and TRBJ2-1; 8 bases agree with TRBD2. There are 15 residues in the CDR3. The germline CDR1 and CDR2 sequences are MNHEY and SVGEGT. Trimming at V came to 5 bases and at J to 9 bases, leaving 12 bases not matched to a gene. The CDR3 sequence is CASSESIAGLVEQFF. The DNA for the CDR3 is TGTGCCAGCAGTGAATCGATAGCGGGGCTAGTTGAGCAGTTCTTC.

In this sample, this clonotype turned up many times. The rearrangement joins TRBV2 to TRBJ2-4, with D tentatively TRBD1 or TRBD2 (5 bases each). Trimming took off 6 bases at V and 5 bases at J, with 11 bases between the two ends. CDR1 and CDR2 (germline): SNHLY, FYNNEI. This CDR3 contains 13 residues. For the CDR3, the DNA is TGTGCCAGCAGGGGGGTGGGCGAAAACATTCAGTACTTC. This encodes CASRGVGENIQYF.

J is TRBJ2-7 and V is TRBV19; D is perhaps TRBD1 (7 bases). This CDR3 is built from 14 residues. Trimming took off 3 bases at V and 0 bases at J, with 9 bases between the two ends. Germline loops: CDR1 LNHDA, CDR2 SQIVND (reference sequence). CDR3 in amino acids: CASSMRDSSYEQYF. The DNA of the CDR3 is TGTGCCAGTAGTATGCGGGACAGCTCCTACGAGCAGTACTTC.

This clonotype has a handful of counts. This chain uses TRBV12-3 or TRBV12-4 with TRBJ1-1, with D possibly matching TRBD1 (6 bases). The CDR3 has 16 amino acids. Trimming left V 5 bases short and J 1 base short, with 17 bases between. The CDR3 here is CASSRSPGATNTEAFF. CDR3 in DNA: TGTGCCAGCAGTCGATCCCCAGGGGCCACGAACACTGAAGCTTTCTTT.

The table lists this clonotype with many counts. This chain joins TRBV27 and TRBJ2-7; D not certain. CDR3 length equals 11 residues. CDR1 and CDR2 from the germline V gene are MNHEY and SMNVEV (reference sequence). Trimming removed 8 bases from V and 0 bases from J, with 5 bases in between. The CDR3 DNA follows: TGTGCCAGCGGAAACTCCTACGAGCAGTACTTC. It specifies CASGNSYEQYF.

This clonotype appeared many times. The chain is built from TRBV3-1 and TRBJ1-2; 7 bases match TRBD1. J lost 2 bases, V lost 5 bases, and 8 bases had no gene match. This CDR3 contains 15 residues. Per the germline V gene, CDR1 is LGHDT and CDR2 is YNNKEL (reference sequence). The CDR3 DNA follows: TGTGCCAGCAGCTCGGACAGGAGGGGAAACTATGGCTACACCTTC. It codes for CASSSDRRGNYGYTF.

This clonotype was counted many times. The chain couples TRBV5-1 to TRBJ1-4; D is ambiguous. V was pared by 5 bases and J by 0 bases, with 11 bases between. The V gene's germline CDR1 is SGHRS and CDR2 YFSETQ. The CDR3 is made up of 15 amino acids. CDR3 nucleotide sequence: TGCGCCAGCAGTGCGAGTTGGCCAACTAATGAAAAACTGTTTTTT. The encoded protein is CASSASWPTNEKLFF.

Worth noting for this clonotype: A far larger clone differs by one base, so this is likely a read error. CDR3 nucleotides: TGTGCCAGCAGCCCACGACAGGTCTTCTCCAATGAGCAGCTCTTC. The encoded protein is CASSPRQVFSNEQLF. This chain joins TRBV13 and TRBJ2-4; D perhaps matches TRBD1 (6 bases). Germline-derived CDR1 and CDR2 are PRHDT and FYEKMQ (reference sequence). This CDR3 spans 15 amino acids.

This clonotype occurred a few times. The likely explanation is a read error, given a far larger clone one base away. The chain couples TRBV11-2 to TRBJ2-1; 8 bases map to TRBD2. The CDR3 loop spans 18 amino acids. Germline V lookup: CDR1 SGHAT, CDR2 FQNNGV. The CDR3 nucleotides read TGTACCAGCAGCCACACCACACACAGCGGGGGCAATTACAATGAGCAGTTCTTC. Amino acid sequence: CTSSHTTHSGGNYNEQFF.

The table lists this clonotype with many counts. The DNA of the CDR3 is TGTGCCATCATGGAGGGCAATCCTAACTATGGCTACACCTTC. Protein product: CAIMEGNPNYGYTF. V is TRBV10-3 and J is TRBJ1-2; D uncertain. Germline CDR1 ENHRY, CDR2 SYGVKD. With 7 bases removed from V and 0 bases from J, the gap between germline ends came to 12 bases. The length of the CDR3 is 14 residues.

This clonotype was observed many times. The chain has TRBV7-9 and TRBJ1-1; 8 nucleotides line up with TRBD1. CDR1 is SEHNR and CDR2 is FQNEAQ in the germline V gene (reference sequence). V was pared by 5 bases and J by 5 bases, with 10 bases of the junction left unmatched. CDR3 length: 15 amino acids. The CDR3 bases are TGTGCCAGCAGCCCGAAGCCGGGACAGGAGACTGAAGCTTTCTTT. Protein product: CASSPKPGQETEAFF.

This clonotype showed up many times. The rearrangement links TRBV12-3 or TRBV12-4 to TRBJ1-5; no reliable D call. V gave up 1 base and J gave up 4 bases, with 11 bases separating them. The CDR3 is 15 residues long. The CDR3 protein is CASSLVPFFNQPQHF. The CDR3, as DNA: TGTGCCAGCAGTTTAGTCCCCTTTTTTAATCAGCCCCAGCATTTT.

This clonotype was seen many times. The chain links TRBV9 to TRBJ1-2, with D uncertain. The CDR3 extends over 14 amino acids. V lost 0 bases to trimming and J lost 7 bases, with 13 bases between them. CDR1 is SGDLS, CDR2 YYNGEE, per germline. Here the CDR3 reads CASSVEPPVGGYTF. CDR3 DNA sequence: TGTGCCAGCAGCGTAGAACCCCCGGTGGGTGGCTACACCTTC. Supplemented by reference TRBV9 and TRBJ1-2, the full variable domain reads DSGVTQTPKHLITATGQRVTLRCSPRSGDLSVYWYQQSLDQGLQFLIQYYNGEERAKGNILERFSAQQFPDLHSELNLSSLELGDSALYFCASSVEPPVGGYTFGSGTRLTVV.

Turning to this clonotype: A much larger clonotype is one base distant, so this may be a read error. This rearrangement joins TRBV6-2 or TRBV6-3 to TRBJ1-1, with D possibly matching TRBD1 (5 bases). The CDR3 has 18 residues. Germline assignment: CDR1 MNHEY and CDR2 SVGEGT. In DNA form, the CDR3 reads TGTGCCAGCAGTTACAGTGGGGGGAAGCGGGCGATGAACGCTGAAGCTTTCTTT. Translating gives CASSYSGGKRAMNAEAFF.

The chain recombines TRBV10-2 with TRBJ1-2; D perhaps matches TRBD1 (5 bases). The V end lost 4 bases, the J end lost 3 bases, and 9 bases lay between the germline ends. The CDR3 consists of 13 residues. Germline CDR1 reads WSHSY; CDR2 reads SAAADI. DNA for the CDR3: TGCGCCAGCAGTGGGTGGGGGGACTATGGCTACACCTTC. Protein sequence: CASSGWGDYGYTF.

This chain links TRBV12-3 or TRBV12-4 with TRBJ1-3, with no clear D. The CDR3 totals 12 residues. V gave up 6 bases and J gave up 0 bases, with 3 bases separating them. The CDR3 nucleotides are TGTGCCAGCAGGACCTCTGGAAACACCATATATTTT. Translated: CASRTSGNTIYF.

The gene calls are TRBV7-2 and TRBJ1-2, with 7 bases lining up with TRBD1. Trimming at V came to 1 base and at J to 8 bases, leaving 7 bases not matched to a gene. CDR1 SGHTA and CDR2 FQGNSA come from the germline V gene. The CDR3 has 14 amino acids. The CDR3 DNA sequence: TGTGCCAGCAGCTTAGTGGAGACAGGGACCGGCTACACCTTC. Translated: CASSLVETGTGYTF.

This clonotype was observed many times. The V gene is TRBV2, the J gene TRBJ1-2, with D possibly TRBD1 on 6 matching bases. The CDR3 has 15 residues. With 6 bases removed from V and 0 bases from J, the gap between germline ends came to 14 bases. CDR1 is SNHLY and CDR2 is FYNNEI in the germline V gene. CDR3 DNA: TGTGCCAGCAGGTCCCCCAGGACAGCTAACTATGGCTACACCTTC. Translation gives CASRSPRTANYGYTF.

This chain uses TRBV19 with TRBJ2-2, with D possibly being TRBD1 (6 bases). The CDR3 is 14 residues long. Germline loops: CDR1 LNHDA, CDR2 SQIVND (reference sequence). Deletions cut 7 bases from V and 3 bases from J, with 12 bases between. The CDR3 nucleotides are TGTGCCAGTACGGGACACCCGGACACCGGGGAGCTGTTTTTT. Amino acids: CASTGHPDTGELFF.

This clonotype was picked up a small number of times. V usage is TRBV27 and J usage is TRBJ2-1; D call uncertain. The germline V and J ends were trimmed by 8 bases and 0 bases, with 17 bases remaining between them. The CDR3 is made up of 16 amino acids. Germline-derived CDR1 and CDR2 are MNHEY and SMNVEV (reference sequence). The CDR3, as DNA: TGTGCCAGCGCGAAAGCTGGCGGACGCTCCTACAATGAGCAGTTCTTC. Amino acids: CASAKAGGRSYNEQFF.